Given below is one TCR beta chain in context. Its cognate antigen is unknown. The germline V gene has CDR1 KGHDR and CDR2 SFDVKD. V lost 5 bases, J lost 0 bases, and 13 bases stayed unmatched. The CDR3 has 18 residues. Genomic DNA was employed as the template in profiling TCR beta VDJ and CDR3. TCRdb reprocessed the reads with MiXCR, giving one entry per CDR3 protein. The table records approximately 250,000 distinct CDR3 sequences, less than 85% of them present only once. It was patients with CD8+CD57+ cell expansion by flow cytometry who were chosen for sequencing. The enrolled patients all had severe acquired aplastic anemia. The data were obtained in a study of CD8+CD57+ T cells in acquired aplastic anemia. Study information: The DNA of sorted CD4+ and CD8+ cells averaged roughly 3 ug.

Regarding the study as a whole: Some 30 was the count of CD8+ CDR3 sequences that patients shared with controls. A significant difference in CD8+ Simpson's diversity between patients and controls was not found.

This chain connects TRBV24-1 to TRBJ2-3, with 7 bases aligning to TRBD2. The receptor was isolated from a human donor with aplastic anemia. The sequencing sample was made of sorted CD4+, CD8+, or CD8+CD57+ T cells (not recorded which) from PBMCs. The CDR3 reads CATSAGGQRDNSTDTQYF. The CDR3 coding sequence is TGTGCCACCAGTGCGGGGGGTCAGCGTGATAATAGCACAGATACGCAGTATTTT.